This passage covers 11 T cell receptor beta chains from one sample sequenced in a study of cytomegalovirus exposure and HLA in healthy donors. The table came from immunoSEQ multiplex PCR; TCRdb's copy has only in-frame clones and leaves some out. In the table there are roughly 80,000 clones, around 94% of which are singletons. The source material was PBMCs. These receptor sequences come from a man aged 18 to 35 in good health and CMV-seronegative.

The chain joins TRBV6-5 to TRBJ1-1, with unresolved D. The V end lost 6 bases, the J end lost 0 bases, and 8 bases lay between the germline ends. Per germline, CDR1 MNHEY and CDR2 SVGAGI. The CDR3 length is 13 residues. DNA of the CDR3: TGTGCCAGCAGCGAGGTTGTGAACACTGAAGCTTTCTTT. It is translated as CASSEVVNTEAFF.

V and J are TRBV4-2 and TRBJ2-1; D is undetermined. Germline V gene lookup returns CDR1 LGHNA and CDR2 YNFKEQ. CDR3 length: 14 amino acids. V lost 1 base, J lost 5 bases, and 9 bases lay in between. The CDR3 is CASSQGAVDNEQFF. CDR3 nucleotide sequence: TGTGCCAGCAGCCAAGGGGCTGTTGACAATGAGCAGTTCTTC.

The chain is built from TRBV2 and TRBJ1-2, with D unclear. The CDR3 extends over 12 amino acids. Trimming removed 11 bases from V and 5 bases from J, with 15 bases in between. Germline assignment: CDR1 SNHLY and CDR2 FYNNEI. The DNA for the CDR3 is TGTGCCGGTGGAGACGTAGGATATGGCTACACCTTC. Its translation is CAGGDVGYGYTF.

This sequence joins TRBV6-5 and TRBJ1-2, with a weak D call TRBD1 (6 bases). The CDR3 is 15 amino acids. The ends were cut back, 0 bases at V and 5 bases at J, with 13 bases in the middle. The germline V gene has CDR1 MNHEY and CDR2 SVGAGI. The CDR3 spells CASSYSTGGPYGYTF. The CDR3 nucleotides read TGTGCCAGCAGTTACTCGACGGGGGGCCCATATGGCTACACCTTC.

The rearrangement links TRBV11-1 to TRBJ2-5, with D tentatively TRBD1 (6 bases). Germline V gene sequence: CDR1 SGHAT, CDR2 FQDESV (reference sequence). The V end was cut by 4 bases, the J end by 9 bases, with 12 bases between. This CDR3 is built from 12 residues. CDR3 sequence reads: CASSSQGAAQYF. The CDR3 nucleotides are TGTGCCAGCAGCTCACAGGGAGCGGCCCAGTACTTC.

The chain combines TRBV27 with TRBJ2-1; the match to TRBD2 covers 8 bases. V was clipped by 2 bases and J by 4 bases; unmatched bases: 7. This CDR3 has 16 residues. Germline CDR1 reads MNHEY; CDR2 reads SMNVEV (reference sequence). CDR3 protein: CASSLQRELIYNEQFF. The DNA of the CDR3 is TGTGCCAGCAGTTTACAGCGGGAGCTGATATACAATGAGCAGTTCTTC.

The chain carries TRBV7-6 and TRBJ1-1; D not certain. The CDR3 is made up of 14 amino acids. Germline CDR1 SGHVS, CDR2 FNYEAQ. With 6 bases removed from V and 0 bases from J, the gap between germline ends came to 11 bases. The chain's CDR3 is CASRAGSMNTEAFF. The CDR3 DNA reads TGTGCCAGCAGAGCGGGGTCTATGAACACTGAAGCTTTCTTT.

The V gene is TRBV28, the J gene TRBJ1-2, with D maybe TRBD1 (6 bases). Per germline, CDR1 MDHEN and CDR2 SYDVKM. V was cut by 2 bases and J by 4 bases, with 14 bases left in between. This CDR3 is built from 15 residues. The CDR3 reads CASSLGTTQGYGYTF. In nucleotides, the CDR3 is TGTGCCAGCAGTTTAGGGACAACTCAAGGCTATGGCTACACCTTC.

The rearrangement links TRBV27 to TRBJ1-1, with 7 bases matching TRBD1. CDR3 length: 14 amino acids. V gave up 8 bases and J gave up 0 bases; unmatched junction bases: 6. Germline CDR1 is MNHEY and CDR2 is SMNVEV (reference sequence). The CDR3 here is CASGRQGLNTEAFF. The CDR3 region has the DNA TGTGCCAGCGGTCGACAGGGTTTGAACACTGAAGCTTTCTTT.

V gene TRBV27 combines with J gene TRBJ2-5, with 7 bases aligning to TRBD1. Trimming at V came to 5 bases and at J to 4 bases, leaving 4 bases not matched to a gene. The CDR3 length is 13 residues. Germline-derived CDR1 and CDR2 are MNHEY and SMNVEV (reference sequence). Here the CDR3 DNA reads TGTGCCAGCAGTCCGGGGACAGCAGAGACCCAGTACTTC. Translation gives CASSPGTAETQYF.

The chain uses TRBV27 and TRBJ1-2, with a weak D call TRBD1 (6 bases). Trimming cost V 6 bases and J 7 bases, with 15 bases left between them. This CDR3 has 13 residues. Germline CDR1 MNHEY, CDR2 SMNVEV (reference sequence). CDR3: CASSATGLSGYTF. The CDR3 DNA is TGTGCCAGCAGCGCAACAGGGTTGTCTGGCTACACCTTC.